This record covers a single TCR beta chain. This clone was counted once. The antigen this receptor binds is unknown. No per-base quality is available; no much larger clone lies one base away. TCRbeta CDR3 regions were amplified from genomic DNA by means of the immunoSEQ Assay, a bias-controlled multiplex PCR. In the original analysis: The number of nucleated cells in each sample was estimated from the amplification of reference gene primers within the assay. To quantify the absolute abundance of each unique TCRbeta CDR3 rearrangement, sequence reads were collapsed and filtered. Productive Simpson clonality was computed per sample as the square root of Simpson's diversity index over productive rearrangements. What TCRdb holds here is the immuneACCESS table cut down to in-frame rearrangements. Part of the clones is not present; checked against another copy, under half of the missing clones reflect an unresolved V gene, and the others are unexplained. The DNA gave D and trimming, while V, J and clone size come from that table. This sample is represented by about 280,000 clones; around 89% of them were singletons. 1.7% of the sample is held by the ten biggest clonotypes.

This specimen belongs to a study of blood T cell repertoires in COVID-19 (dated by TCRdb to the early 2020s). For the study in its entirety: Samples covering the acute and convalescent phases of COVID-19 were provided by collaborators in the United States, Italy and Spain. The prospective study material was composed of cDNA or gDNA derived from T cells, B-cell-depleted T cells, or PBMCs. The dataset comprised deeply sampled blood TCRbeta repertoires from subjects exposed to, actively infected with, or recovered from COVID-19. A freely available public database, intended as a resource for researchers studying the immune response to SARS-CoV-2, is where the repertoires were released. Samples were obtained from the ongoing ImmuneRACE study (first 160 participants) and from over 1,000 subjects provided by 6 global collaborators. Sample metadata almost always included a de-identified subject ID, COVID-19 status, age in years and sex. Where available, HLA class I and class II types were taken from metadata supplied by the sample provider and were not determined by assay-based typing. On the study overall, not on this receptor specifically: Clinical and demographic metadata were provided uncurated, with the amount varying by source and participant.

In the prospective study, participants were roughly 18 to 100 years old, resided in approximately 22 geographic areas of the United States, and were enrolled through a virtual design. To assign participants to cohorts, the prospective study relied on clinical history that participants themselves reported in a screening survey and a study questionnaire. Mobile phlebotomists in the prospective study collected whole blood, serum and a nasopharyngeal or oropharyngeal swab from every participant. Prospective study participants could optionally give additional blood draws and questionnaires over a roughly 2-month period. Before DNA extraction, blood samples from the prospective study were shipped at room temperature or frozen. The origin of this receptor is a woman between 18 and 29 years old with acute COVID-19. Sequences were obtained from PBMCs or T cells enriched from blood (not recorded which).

The CDR3 loop reads CASMAGAGSYSNQPQHF. The nucleotide sequence reads as follows: TGTGCCAGTATGGCTGGCGCGGGCAGTTATAGCAATCAGCCCCAGCATTTT. The sequence links TRBV19 to TRBJ1-5, with no reliable assignment of the D segment. V is clipped by 7 bases and J by 0 bases, and the sequence between their germline boundaries is 19 bases long. The germline V gene encodes CDR1 LNHDA and CDR2 SQIVND (reference sequence). The CDR3 holds 17 amino acids from the cysteine to the phenylalanine. The read is trimmed to its CDR3 DNA, 51 bases read in frame from base 1.